The next 20 T cell receptor beta chains were all read from a single sample in a study of blood T cell repertoires in COVID-19. The data were produced by immunoSEQ multiplex PCR, yet TCRdb's version contains in-frame clones alone and is incomplete. Of about 88,000 clones listed, 87% are singletons. The sample taken for sequencing was peripheral blood. These receptors all come from a male donor with acute or convalescent COVID-19.

This clone appeared a few times. This sequence joins TRBV21-1 and TRBJ1-2; TRBD1 is the table's D call and was not checked against the DNA. TRBV21-1 is a pseudogene. The CDR3 covers 14 residues. Written as DNA, the CDR3 is TGTGCCAGCAGCAAACTTGGGACAGGCTATGGCTACACCTTC. It is translated as CASSKLGTGYGYTF.

The chain combines TRBV6-5 with TRBJ2-3; TRBD2 might be the D (5 bases). V lost 8 bases and J 4 bases, leaving 16 bases between the germline ends. The CDR3 covers 14 residues. The germline gives CDR1 MNHEY, CDR2 SVGAGI. The CDR3 spells CASEGVAHSDTQYF. CDR3 bases: TGTGCCAGCGAGGGCGTAGCGCACTCAGATACGCAGTATTTT.

This clone was observed once. The chain is built from TRBV6-6 and TRBJ2-1, with TRBD2 matching over 13 bases. The V gene end was trimmed by 6 bases and the J gene end by 6 bases; junction bases not matched to a gene: 5. CDR1 and CDR2 (germline): MNHNY, SVGAGI (reference sequence). This CDR3 spans 15 amino acids. CDR3 region: CASSPLAGGFNEQFF. CDR3 bases: TGTGCCAGCAGCCCACTAGCGGGGGGGTTCAATGAGCAGTTCTTC.

The chain uses TRBV3-1 (or the pseudogene TRBV3-2) and TRBJ1-1; D might be TRBD1 (6 bases). Deletions cut 4 bases from V and 2 bases from J, with 17 bases between. CDR3 length: 16 residues. Germline-derived CDR1 and CDR2 are LGHDT and YNNKEL (reference sequence). CDR3 coding DNA: TGTGCCAGCAGCCGCCCCCACCTAGGGGGAAACACTGAAGCTTTCTTT. It encodes CASSRPHLGGNTEAFF.

The CDR3: CASSGQANTEAFF. For the CDR3, the DNA is TGTGCCAGTTCGGGACAAGCGAACACTGAAGCTTTCTTT. The chain recombines TRBV6-5 with TRBJ1-1, with D perhaps matching TRBD1 (6 bases). Germline assignment: CDR1 MNHEY and CDR2 SVGAGI. The CDR3 runs to 13 residues. V was pared by 9 bases and J by 1 base, with 12 bases between.

The rearrangement joins TRBV11-2 to TRBJ2-5, with 12 bases aligning to TRBD2. With V trimmed by 4 bases and J by 1 base, 1 base remained unmatched. This CDR3 has 15 amino acids. Germline V gives CDR1 SGHAT, CDR2 FQNNGV. The CDR3 region is CASSSGLAGQETQYF. The CDR3 DNA is TGTGCCAGCAGCTCGGGACTAGCGGGCCAAGAGACCCAGTACTTC.

V and J are TRBV5-6 and TRBJ2-2, with TRBD2 identical over 7 bases. The CDR3 runs 15 residues. Germline V CDR1 and CDR2: SGHDT, YYEEEE. After removal of 4 bases from V and 4 bases from J, the junction contained 7 bases not matched to a gene. The CDR3 region is CASSAGPGGTGELFF. The CDR3 DNA is TGTGCCAGCAGCGCTGGGCCGGGGGGCACCGGGGAGCTGTTTTTT.

The chain is built from TRBV6-6 and TRBJ1-4; D is undetermined. In germline, CDR1 is MNHNY, CDR2 SVGAGI (reference sequence). V was trimmed by 2 bases and J by 7 bases, leaving 11 bases between them. This CDR3 is built from 14 residues. The CDR3 DNA sequence: TGTGCCAGCAGTTACGGGCGGGGTTCTGAAAAACTGTTTTTT. Translation gives CASSYGRGSEKLFF.

Here the CDR3 reads CASSRQGAAGELFF. The CDR3 DNA sequence: TGTGCCAGCAGCAGACAGGGGGCGGCCGGGGAGCTGTTTTTT. The genes are TRBV5-4 and TRBJ2-2; 10 bases align to TRBD1. The CDR3 is made up of 14 amino acids. Germline V gene lookup returns CDR1 SGHNT and CDR2 YYREEE (reference sequence). J lost 6 bases, V lost 4 bases, and 3 bases had no gene match.

This sequence joins TRBV4-2 and TRBJ2-1; TRBD2 might be the D (6 bases). Per germline, CDR1 LGHNA and CDR2 YNFKEQ. V lost 1 base and J lost 5, with 12 bases in between. The CDR3 sequence is 15 residues long. This CDR3 reads CASSQGRGGDNEQFF. The CDR3 coding sequence is TGTGCCAGCAGCCAAGGGAGGGGCGGTGACAATGAGCAGTTCTTC.

V usage is TRBV6-5 and J usage is TRBJ1-2; TRBD1 agrees at 9 bases. Trimming took 0 bases from V and 5 from J; bases not matched to a gene: 4. This CDR3 spans 15 amino acids. Per germline, CDR1 MNHEY and CDR2 SVGAGI. CDR3 sequence (DNA): TGTGCCAGCAGTTACTCCTACGGACAGGGGTATGGCTACACCTTC. This translates into CASSYSYGQGYGYTF.

This chain links TRBV18 with TRBJ1-1; 9 bases map to TRBD1. The germline V gene has CDR1 KGHSH and CDR2 LQKENI. The CDR3 has 16 amino acids. Trimming cost V 3 bases and J 4 bases; bases outside gene matches: 9. DNA for the CDR3: TGTGCCAGCTCACCCGGGACAGGGAGGGCGAGCACTGAAGCTTTCTTT. It is translated as CASSPGTGRASTEAFF.

For this clone: Other DNA sequences of this sample code for an identical CDR3. V usage is TRBV29-1 and J usage is TRBJ1-5, with a possible D match to TRBD1 (5 bases). Looked up from germline, CDR1 is SQVTM and CDR2 is ANQGSEA. CDR3 length: 13 residues. The V gene lost 4 bases and the J gene lost 0 bases, with 7 bases spanning the gap. CDR3 region: CSVVGASNQPQHF. CDR3 in DNA: TGCAGCGTTGTAGGGGCTAGCAATCAGCCCCAGCATTTT.

The rearrangement joins TRBV30 to TRBJ1-2, with TRBD1 matching 9 bases. Germline loops: CDR1 GTSNPN, CDR2 SVGIG (reference sequence). V was pared by 2 bases and J by 7 bases, with 5 bases of the junction left unmatched. CDR3 length: 13 amino acids. CDR3 region: CAWSMVDRGGYTF. The CDR3 DNA sequence: TGTGCCTGGAGTATGGTGGACAGGGGTGGCTACACCTTC.

The chain combines TRBV3-1 (or the pseudogene TRBV3-2) with TRBJ1-5; D may be TRBD1 (6 bases). Germline-derived CDR1 and CDR2 are LGHDT and YNNKEL (reference sequence). V gave up 1 base and J gave up 11 bases, with 15 bases separating them. This CDR3 comprises 14 residues. The CDR3 DNA is TGTGCCAGCAGCCAAGGACAGGTCTACGGAGCCCAGCATTTT. It translates to CASSQGQVYGAQHF.

J is TRBJ1-3 and V is TRBV7-3, with a weak D call TRBD1 (6 bases). The CDR3 totals 14 residues. V was trimmed by 4 bases and J by 4 bases, leaving 11 bases between them. Germline V CDR1 and CDR2: SGHTA, FQGTGA. The CDR3 loop reads CASSSGQSGNTIYF. The CDR3 nucleotides read TGTGCCAGCAGCTCCGGACAGAGCGGAAACACCATATATTTT.

This chain links TRBV3-1 (or the pseudogene TRBV3-2) with TRBJ2-1; 8 nucleotides agree with TRBD2. V lost 1 base to trimming and J lost 1 base; unmatched junction nucleotides: 0. This CDR3 comprises 15 residues. The germline CDR1 and CDR2 sequences are LGHDT and YNNKEL (reference sequence). The DNA of the CDR3 is TGTGCCAGCAGCCAAGGACTAGCGTCCTACAATGAGCAGTTCTTC. It encodes CASSQGLASYNEQFF.

This clone has only a few counts. This sequence joins TRBV30 and TRBJ1-3; maybe TRBD1 (5 bases). Trimming pared 0 bases from V and 4 bases from J, leaving 25 bases between. This CDR3 spans 19 amino acids. Germline V gives CDR1 GTSNPN, CDR2 SVGIG (reference sequence). This CDR3 reads CAWSVSLYNAGDRGNTIYF. CDR3 coding DNA: TGTGCCTGGAGTGTATCCCTCTATAACGCGGGGGATAGGGGAAACACCATATATTTT.

The chain is built from TRBV11-2 and TRBJ1-3; unclear D gene. The CDR3 is made up of 13 amino acids. The germline V and J ends were trimmed by 8 bases and 0 bases, with 8 bases remaining between them. Germline loops: CDR1 SGHAT, CDR2 FQNNGV. In DNA form, the CDR3 reads TGTGCCAGCGGGCAGGCCTCTGGAAACACCATATATTTT. The encoded protein is CASGQASGNTIYF.

This clone has a handful of counts. This chain joins TRBV18 and TRBJ1-4; D not resolved. The CDR3 runs 14 residues. The V gene's germline CDR1 is KGHSH and CDR2 LQKENI. Trimming cost V 1 base and J 8 bases, with 11 bases left between them. CDR3 loop: CASSPQGDYEKLFF. CDR3 bases: TGTGCCAGCTCACCACAGGGAGATTACGAAAAACTGTTTTTT.